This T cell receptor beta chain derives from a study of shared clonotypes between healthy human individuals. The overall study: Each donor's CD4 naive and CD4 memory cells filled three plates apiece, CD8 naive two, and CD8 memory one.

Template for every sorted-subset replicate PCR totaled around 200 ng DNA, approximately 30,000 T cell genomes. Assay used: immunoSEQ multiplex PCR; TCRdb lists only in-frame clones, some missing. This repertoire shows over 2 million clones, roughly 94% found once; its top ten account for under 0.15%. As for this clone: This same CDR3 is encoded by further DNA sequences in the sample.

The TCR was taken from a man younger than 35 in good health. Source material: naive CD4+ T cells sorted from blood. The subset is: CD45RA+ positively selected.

CDR3 region: CASSLGGQGNQPQHF. CDR3 DNA sequence: TGCGCCAGCAGCTTGGGGGGACAGGGTAATCAGCCCCAGCATTTT. The rearrangement joins TRBV5-1 to TRBJ1-5, with 9 bases aligning to TRBD1. The V and J ends lost 0 bases and 4 bases, in that order; junction bases with no gene match: 2. Germline V CDR1 and CDR2: SGHRS, YFSETQ. CDR3 length equals 15 residues. Supplemented by reference TRBV5-1 and TRBJ1-5, the full variable domain reads KAGVTQTPRYLIKTRGQQVTLSCSPISGHRSVSWYQQTPGQGLQFLFEYFSETQRNKGNFPGRFSGRQFSNSRSEMNVSTLELGDSALYLCASSLGGQGNQPQHFGDGTRLSIL.